Here is one T cell receptor (beta chain) with its context. The antigen is not known. These data originate in a study of CD8 T cells in Susac syndrome. Study overall: Patients with Susac syndrome were therapy-naive, taking corticosteroids, with some also receiving intravenous immunoglobulin, or taking intravenous immunoglobulin alone at the time their blood was drawn. Findings of the study overall: Across the total CD8+ repertoires, over 15 Susac-specific public clones were detected, and across the CD8+ TEMRA repertoires, a few such clones were detected. In its TCR sequencing and HLA analysis, the study acknowledged that the number of individuals was relatively small.

RNA, at about 0.45 to 1 ug, was reverse transcribed with random hexamers. Amplification of TCR beta CDR3 spanned 54 Vbeta and 13 Jbeta via immunoSEQ multiplex PCR. MiXCR, run by TCRdb on the immunoSEQ multiplex PCR reads, gives a single entry per CDR3 protein. Of 130,000 or so distinct CDR3 sequences listed, about 93% are singletons. CDR1 and CDR2 (germline): MGHDK, SYGVNS. This CDR3 has 17 residues. Losses at the gene ends were 3 bases for V and 2 bases for J; bases not matched to a gene: 8. Material: CD8+ T cells from PBMCs. The V call is TRBV25-1, the J call TRBJ2-1; 9 bases line up with TRBD2. The receptor comes from a human donor with Susac syndrome. DNA for the CDR3: TGTGCCAGCAGTGACGGTAGCGGGGGACTAGCCTACAATGAGCAGTTCTTC. Translation gives CASSDGSGGLAYNEQFF.